This TCR beta chain was recovered during a study of CXCR3-negative and CXCR3-positive naive CD8 T cells. Notes on the study in general: TRB CDR3s of CXCR3-positive naive cells were more hydrophobic than those of CXCR3-negative naive cells. Researchers report CXCR3 expression partially decreased after cryopreservation, with fresh PBMCs used in most assays.

The libraries of TRB cDNA were constructed through 5' RACE using UMI labels. From the 5' RACE reads, TCRdb lists one entry per CDR3 protein and no DNA. In all, the sample yields 120,000 to 150,000 distinct CDR3 sequences. Concerning this clonotype itself: Its antigen remains unidentified.

In germline, CDR1 is MDHEN, CDR2 SYDVKM. The CDR3 contains 19 residues. This receptor was taken from a human donor in good health. Some clones in this sample may be carry-over from other donors' samples. Sequencing used naive CXCR3+ CD8+ T cells from blood. Subset indicated: CD45RO-CCR7+CD27+CD95- naive CD8+ T cells expressing CXCR3 (TNR3+). The chain carries TRBV28 and TRBJ2-3. The CDR3 reads CASSPRTSWTTDLKDTQYF.